The 32 T cell receptor beta chains in this list originate from one sample, sequenced in a study of CD8+ T cells in alopecia areata. Sequencing used cDNA as its template, made by extracting RNA and reverse transcribing it. Method: immunoSEQ multiplex PCR; TCRdb's copy keeps in-frame clones and lacks some. Seen here are about 120,000 clones, 58% observed once, and the top ten hold 25% to 30%. The treatment was: oral pan-JAK inhibitor, 5-10 mg twice daily. The specimen comprised CD8+ T cells sorted from blood, sampled at week 4, from a patient treated with tofacitinib. The receptors come from a human donor with alopecia areata.

The chain carries TRBV5-1 and TRBJ1-1; the D is unclear. CDR1 and CDR2 from the germline V gene are SGHRS and YFSETQ. Trimming pared 0 bases from V and 6 bases from J, leaving 15 bases between. The CDR3 loop spans 15 amino acids. Written as DNA, the CDR3 is TGCGCCAGCAGCTTGGACGCCGGCTTAGACGCTGAAGCTTTCTTT. This codes for CASSLDAGLDAEAFF.

This clone has more than one count but fewer than ten. The chain links TRBV15 to TRBJ2-5; D ambiguous. CDR3 length: 13 amino acids. Per germline, CDR1 LNHNV and CDR2 YYDKDF (reference sequence). The V and J ends lost 4 bases and 10 bases respectively, with 16 bases between them. CDR3 protein: CATSMDQPSIQYF. The CDR3, as DNA: TGTGCCACCAGCATGGACCAACCTTCTATCCAGTACTTC.

The chain links TRBV29-1 to TRBJ2-4; D is unclear. Germline V gene sequence: CDR1 SQVTM, CDR2 ANQGSEA. V lost 3 bases and J 7 bases, leaving 7 bases between the germline ends. This CDR3 spans 11 amino acids. The CDR3 DNA reads TGCAGCGTTGATCTCGGGAACATTCAGTACTTC. Translating it yields CSVDLGNIQYF.

This clone appeared a few times. The chain couples TRBV28 to TRBJ1-1; 7 nucleotides line up with TRBD1. CDR1 MDHEN and CDR2 SYDVKM come from the germline V gene. V lost 3 bases, J lost 5 bases, and 12 bases stayed unmatched. This CDR3 comprises 16 residues. CDR3 region: CASSFNRGGDMTEAFF. CDR3 bases: TGTGCCAGCAGTTTCAACAGGGGAGGTGATATGACTGAAGCTTTCTTT. The full variable domain, completed using reference TRBV28 and TRBJ1-1, is DVKVTQSSRYLVKRTGEKVFLECVQDMDHENMFWYRQDPGLGLRLIYFSYDVKMKEKGDIPEGYSVSREKKERFSLILESASTNQTSMYLCASSFNRGGDMTEAFFGQGTRLTVV.

The chain employs TRBV27 and TRBJ2-5; 10 bases are shared with TRBD1. The CDR3 consists of 15 residues. Germline lookup yields CDR1 MNHEY and CDR2 SMNVEV (reference sequence). Trimming at V came to 6 bases and at J to 1 base, leaving 5 bases not matched to a gene. The CDR3 DNA reads as TGTGCCAGCAGCCACGACAGGGGGCTCCAAGAGACCCAGTACTTC. This codes for CASSHDRGLQETQYF.

V gene TRBV2 combines with J gene TRBJ2-7; possible D gene TRBD1, 5 bases. This CDR3 has 13 amino acids. The V gene lost 3 bases and the J gene lost 3 bases, with 9 bases spanning the gap. Per germline, CDR1 SNHLY and CDR2 FYNNEI. The CDR3 DNA reads as TGTGCCAGCAGTGAGGGGCGGCTCTACGAGCAGTACTTC. Translating gives CASSEGRLYEQYF.

This clone was counted only a few times. The chain employs TRBV6-6 and TRBJ2-4; D unresolved. V was pared by 5 bases and J by 0 bases, with 14 bases between. CDR1 is MNHNY and CDR2 is SVGAGI in the germline V gene (reference sequence). The CDR3 has 16 residues. The CDR3 DNA reads as TGTGCCAGCAGTAAGACTGTGGCTTCAGCCAAAAACATTCAGTACTTC. This translates into CASSKTVASAKNIQYF.

This chain joins TRBV30 and TRBJ2-2; D uncertain. Between the trimmed V and J ends, which lost 3 bases and 9 bases, there was a span of 5 bases. Germline V lookup: CDR1 GTSNPN, CDR2 SVGIG (reference sequence). CDR3 length equals 10 residues. The CDR3 reads CAWSDRELFF. CDR3 bases: TGTGCCTGGAGCGACAGGGAGCTGTTTTTT.

The chain combines TRBV20-1 with TRBJ2-7, with no clear D. The V end was cut by 6 bases, the J end by 0 bases, with 6 bases between. The CDR3 sequence is 11 residues long. The germline V gene has CDR1 DFQATT and CDR2 SNEGSKA (reference sequence). The CDR3 nucleotides read TGCAGTGCACAGCTCTCCTACGAGCAGTACTTC. Residues: CSAQLSYEQYF.

The chain recombines TRBV30 with TRBJ2-1; maybe TRBD2 (7 bases). CDR1 is GTSNPN and CDR2 is SVGIG in the germline V gene (reference sequence). V gave up 1 base and J gave up 4 bases, with 17 bases separating them. The CDR3 length is 16 residues. The CDR3 protein is CAWSEPSGGLYNEQFF. The CDR3 coding sequence is TGTGCCTGGAGTGAACCCTCCGGGGGGCTGTACAATGAGCAGTTCTTC.

This clone occurred a few times. This sequence joins TRBV29-1 and TRBJ2-1; 8 bases are a match to TRBD2. Germline V gene data show CDR1 as SQVTM and CDR2 as ANQGSEA. Germline trimming cut 2 bases from V and 8 bases from J; bases unmatched to any gene: 11. There are 15 residues in the CDR3. The CDR3 loop is CSVEMAGGPFDEQFF. CDR3 nucleotides: TGCAGCGTTGAAATGGCGGGGGGACCCTTCGATGAGCAGTTCTTC.

This clone was counted between two and nine times. The chain carries TRBV29-1 and TRBJ2-4; unclear D gene. CDR3 length: 8 residues. V lost 8 bases and J lost 6, with 2 bases in between. The germline V gene has CDR1 SQVTM and CDR2 ANQGSEA. The CDR3 is CSRNIQYF. CDR3 in DNA: TGCAGCAGAAACATTCAGTACTTC. Together with reference TRBV29-1 and TRBJ2-4, the CDR3 gives the full variable domain: SAVISQKPSRDICQRGTSLTIQCQVDSQVTMMFWYRQQPGQSLTLIATANQGSEATYESGFVIDKFPISRPNLTFSTLTVSNMSPEDSSIYLCSRNIQYFGAGTRLSVL.

This clone was observed a handful of times. The CDR3 here is CASSPGESSYEQYF. The CDR3 DNA is TGTGCCAGCAGCCCTGGGGAGAGCTCCTACGAGCAGTACTTC. This chain connects TRBV7-6 to TRBJ2-7; D may be TRBD2 (5 bases). The germline V and J ends were trimmed by 5 bases and 0 bases, with 11 bases remaining between them. The germline CDR1 and CDR2 sequences are SGHVS and FNYEAQ. There are 14 residues in the CDR3.

The rearrangement uses TRBV30 and TRBJ1-2; D is perhaps TRBD1 (5 bases). There are 14 residues in the CDR3. The germline V gene has CDR1 GTSNPN and CDR2 SVGIG (reference sequence). Trimming removed 1 base at V and 2 bases at J, with 11 bases between. CDR3: CAWSAARVNYGYTF. Here the CDR3 DNA reads TGTGCCTGGAGTGCAGCCAGGGTCAACTATGGCTACACCTTC.

This chain uses TRBV6-5 with TRBJ2-5, with TRBD2 as a possible D gene (6 bases). This CDR3 comprises 13 residues. From germline, CDR1 is MNHEY and CDR2 SVGAGI. V shed 2 bases and J shed 4 bases, with 8 bases lying between them. CDR3 region: CASSYVGGETQYF. CDR3 nucleotides: TGTGCCAGCAGTTACGTGGGGGGAGAGACCCAGTACTTC.

This sequence joins TRBV27 and TRBJ2-1, with D maybe TRBD2 (6 bases). V shed 6 bases and J shed 7 bases, with 10 bases lying between them. CDR1 is MNHEY, CDR2 SMNVEV, per germline (reference sequence). The CDR3 is 12 residues long. The CDR3 DNA is TGTGCCAGCAGGCTACGGGGGAATGAGCAGTTCTTC. Translated, it gives CASRLRGNEQFF.

The gene calls are TRBV29-1 and TRBJ1-2, with a weak D call TRBD1 (6 bases). Trimming pared 7 bases from V and 4 bases from J, leaving 13 bases between. The CDR3 spans 12 residues. Germline V gene sequence: CDR1 SQVTM, CDR2 ANQGSEA. The CDR3 sequence: CSARTGPYGYTF. CDR3 DNA sequence: TGCAGCGCCCGAACAGGGCCCTATGGCTACACCTTC. Combining the CDR3 with reference TRBV29-1 and TRBJ1-2 gives the whole variable domain SAVISQKPSRDICQRGTSLTIQCQVDSQVTMMFWYRQQPGQSLTLIATANQGSEATYESGFVIDKFPISRPNLTFSTLTVSNMSPEDSSIYLCSARTGPYGYTFGSGTRLTVV.

There are a few counts of this clone. This rearrangement joins TRBV9 to TRBJ2-5, with 8 bases aligning to TRBD2. The CDR3 runs to 15 residues. Germline V gene sequence: CDR1 SGDLS, CDR2 YYNGEE. V lost 4 bases, J lost 4 bases, and 9 bases stayed unmatched. The CDR3 here is CASSSFGGDGETQYF. The CDR3 DNA reads as TGTGCCAGCAGCTCGTTCGGGGGGGACGGAGAGACCCAGTACTTC.

The chain employs TRBV18 and TRBJ1-4; D gene ambiguous. Trimming took off 3 bases at V and 6 bases at J, with 11 bases between the two ends. Germline V CDR1 and CDR2: KGHSH, LQKENI. This CDR3 comprises 14 residues. CDR3 loop: CASSPWGVDEKLFF. Written as DNA, the CDR3 is TGTGCCAGCTCACCGTGGGGTGTTGATGAAAAACTGTTTTTT.

This clone was picked up a small number of times. CDR3 protein: CSVEDLGGYNEQFF. The CDR3 bases are TGCAGCGTTGAAGATCTTGGGGGGTACAATGAGCAGTTCTTC. The chain combines TRBV29-1 with TRBJ2-1, with D tentatively TRBD2 (6 bases). V shed 0 bases and J shed 4 bases, with 10 bases lying between them. Germline CDR1 and CDR2: SQVTM and ANQGSEA. The CDR3 totals 14 residues.

J is TRBJ2-1 and V is TRBV9, with 11 bases identical to TRBD2. CDR3 size: 16 residues. The J segment lost 7 bases and the V segment lost 0 bases, leaving 6 bases of the junction unmatched. Germline V CDR1 and CDR2: SGDLS, YYNGEE. CDR3 amino acids: CASSVDRLAGGNEQFF. The CDR3 region has the DNA TGTGCCAGCAGCGTAGATCGTCTAGCGGGGGGAAATGAGCAGTTCTTC.

The chain employs TRBV29-1 and TRBJ2-1; either TRBD1 or TRBD2 may supply D (5 bases each). Germline V lookup: CDR1 SQVTM, CDR2 ANQGSEA. V was pared by 1 base and J by 4 bases, with 17 bases between. The CDR3 runs to 16 residues. CDR3 protein: CSVEGDLSGPYNEQFF. The CDR3 DNA is TGCAGCGTTGAAGGGGACCTATCGGGACCTTACAATGAGCAGTTCTTC.

In its sample, this clone was seen once. This same CDR3 is encoded by further DNA sequences in the sample. V and J are TRBV7-9 and TRBJ1-5; D gene unclear. V lost 1 base and J lost 2, with 0 bases in between. The CDR3 is made up of 12 amino acids. From germline, CDR1 is SEHNR and CDR2 FQNEAQ (reference sequence). The CDR3 DNA reads TGTGCCAGCAGCTTAGGCAATCAGCCCCAGCATTTT. Its translation: CASSLGNQPQHF. Full variable domain (rest looked up from reference TRBV7-9 and TRBJ1-5): DTGVSQNPRHKITKRGQNVTFRCDPISEHNRLYWYRQTLGQGPEFLTYFQNEAQLEKSRLLSDRFSAERPKGSFSTLEIQRTEQGDSAMYLCASSLGNQPQHFGDGTRLSIL.

With respect to this clone: A junction boundary mismatches the germline segment, possibly from a read error. J is TRBJ1-4 and V is TRBV29-1; TRBD1 is a possible D gene (5 bases). CDR1 SQVTM and CDR2 ANQGSEA come from the germline V gene. This CDR3 spans 11 amino acids. CDR3 sequence (DNA): TGCAGCGTGCTTGACATGAGGGGATTGGAATTT. Encoded protein: CSVLDMRGLEF.

This chain links TRBV7-6 with TRBJ1-6; weak D call: TRBD1 (5 bases). CDR1 and CDR2 from the germline V gene are SGHVS and FNYEAQ. With 5 bases removed from V and 6 bases from J, the gap between germline ends came to 8 bases. The CDR3 is 13 amino acids. The CDR3 sequence: CASSPDSNSPLHF. The CDR3 nucleotides are TGTGCCAGCAGCCCCGACAGTAATTCACCCCTCCACTTT.

A note on this clone: Other nucleotide sequences in the sample specify the same CDR3. This chain uses TRBV30 with TRBJ1-1, with D possibly being TRBD1 (5 bases). Per the germline V gene, CDR1 is GTSNPN and CDR2 is SVGIG (reference sequence). V was pared by 0 bases and J by 3 bases, with 5 bases between. CDR3 length equals 12 residues. CDR3 protein: CAWSVGDTEAFF. CDR3 sequence (DNA): TGTGCCTGGAGTGTAGGGGACACTGAAGCTTTCTTT.

This rearrangement joins TRBV30 to TRBJ2-6, with D unclear. Per the germline V gene, CDR1 is GTSNPN and CDR2 is SVGIG (reference sequence). Between the trimmed V and J ends, which lost 0 bases and 0 bases, there was a span of 6 bases. CDR3 length equals 15 residues. CDR3 region: CAWSVLISGANVLTF. CDR3 coding DNA: TGTGCCTGGAGTGTGTTGATCTCTGGGGCCAACGTCCTGACTTTC.

This clone was counted only a few times. At one end the junction does not follow the germline gene, possibly because of a read error. The V and J genes are TRBV7-3 and TRBJ2-1, with 7 bases aligning to TRBD1. The CDR3 spans 14 residues. In germline, CDR1 is SGHTA, CDR2 FQGTGA. CDR3 amino acids: CASSLNRGYTEQFF. CDR3 in DNA: TGTGCCAGCAGCTTAAACAGGGGTTACACTGAGCAGTTCTTC. Full variable domain (outside the CDR3, taken from reference TRBV7-3 and TRBJ2-1): GAGVSQTPSNKVTEKGKYVELRCDPISGHTALYWYRQSLGQGPEFLIYFQGTGAADDSGLPNDRFFAVRPEGSVSTLKIQRTERGDSAVYLCASSLNRGYTEQFFGPGTRLTVL.

The rearrangement links TRBV30 to TRBJ2-3, with D possibly matching TRBD2 (6 bases). Per germline, CDR1 GTSNPN and CDR2 SVGIG (reference sequence). The CDR3 is made up of 16 amino acids. V was trimmed by 1 base and J by 2 bases, leaving 16 bases between them. As DNA, the CDR3 is TGTGCCTGGAGTGCCGGGACTTGGGGGGACACAGATACGCAGTATTTT. Its protein product is CAWSAGTWGDTDTQYF.

The chain combines TRBV5-6 with TRBJ2-1; TRBD1 aligns across 8 bases. Trimming took 7 bases from V and 13 from J; bases not matched to a gene: 4. There are 10 residues in the CDR3. Germline CDR1 is SGHDT and CDR2 is YYEEEE. As DNA, the CDR3 is TGTGCCAGCGGACAGGGACGTCAGTTCTTC. Protein: CASGQGRQFF.

The chain links TRBV5-1 to TRBJ2-7; 8 positions agree with TRBD1. There are 13 residues in the CDR3. V shed 6 bases and J 5 bases; nucleotides not matched to a gene: 7. The germline V gene has CDR1 SGHRS and CDR2 YFSETQ. The CDR3 nucleotides are TGCGCCAGCACGACAGGGGAGATCGACGAGCAGTACTTC. Translation: CASTTGEIDEQYF.

The chain is built from TRBV29-1 and TRBJ2-1; the match to TRBD2 covers 12 bases. The junction had 10 bases not matched to a gene; V was cut back by 4 bases and J by 3 bases. The CDR3 spans 17 residues. In germline, CDR1 is SQVTM, CDR2 ANQGSEA. CDR3 amino acids: CSVGFLLAGGLYNEQFF. The CDR3 DNA reads TGCAGCGTTGGCTTCCTACTAGCGGGGGGACTCTACAATGAGCAGTTCTTC.